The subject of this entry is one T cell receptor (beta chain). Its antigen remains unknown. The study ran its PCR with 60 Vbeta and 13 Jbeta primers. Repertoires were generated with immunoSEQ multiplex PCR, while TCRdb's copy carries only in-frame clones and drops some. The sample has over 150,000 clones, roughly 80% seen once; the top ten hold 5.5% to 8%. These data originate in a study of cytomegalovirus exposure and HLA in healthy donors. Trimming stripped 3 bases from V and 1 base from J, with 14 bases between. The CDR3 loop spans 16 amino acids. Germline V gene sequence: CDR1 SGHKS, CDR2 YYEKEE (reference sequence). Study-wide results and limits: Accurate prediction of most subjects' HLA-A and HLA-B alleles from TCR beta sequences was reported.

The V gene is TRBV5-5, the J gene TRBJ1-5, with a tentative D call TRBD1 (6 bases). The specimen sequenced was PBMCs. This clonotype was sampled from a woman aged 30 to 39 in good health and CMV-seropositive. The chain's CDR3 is CASSSEGGASNQPQHF. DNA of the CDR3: TGTGCCAGCAGCTCGGAGGGGGGGGCCAGCAATCAGCCCCAGCATTTT.